The rows below give T cell receptor beta chains drawn from one sample of a study of blood T cell repertoires in COVID-19. Profiled with immunoSEQ multiplex PCR; TCRdb holds only in-frame clones, not every one. Here the sample spans about 54,000 clones, roughly 90% being singletons. The sequencing sample was made of peripheral blood. The source is a man aged 50 to 59 with acute or convalescent COVID-19. The CDR3 runs from the conserved cysteine through the conserved F or W. A D gene is named only where the DNA matches it firmly. Some rows mark clone size as missing; the rest say once, few, many or name a class of expanded clone.

d_gene	v_gene	abundance	j_gene	CDR3nt	CDR3aa
.	TRBV19	.	TRBJ1-1	TGTGCCAGTAGTATAACAGAGAACACTGAAGCTTTCTTT	CASSITENTEAFF
TRBD2	TRBV4-1	.	TRBJ2-1	TGCGCCAGCAGCCAAGTAGGCGGGAGCATTTGGACTGAGCAGTTCTTC	CASSQVGGSIWTEQFF
.	TRBV9	.	TRBJ2-3	TGTGCCAGCAGCGTAGCTGATACGCAGTATTTT	CASSVADTQYF
.	TRBV29-1	.	TRBJ2-3	TGCAGCGTTGATAGGGGCGGAGATACGCAGTATTTT	CSVDRGGDTQYF
TRBD2	TRBV19	.	TRBJ2-1	TGTGCCAGTAGTATAGATTTCGGGAGGGGCTTAAGCTCCTACAATGAGCAGTTCTTC	CASSIDFGRGLSSYNEQFF
TRBD1	TRBV5-3	.	TRBJ2-7	TGTGCCAGAAGCTTGGGGACAGGGGCTTACGAGCAGTACTTC	CARSLGTGAYEQYF
.	TRBV2	few	TRBJ2-3	TGTGCCAGCAGTGAAGACGACTCACAAACTAGCACAGATACGCAGTATTTT	CASSEDDSQTSTDTQYF
TRBD1	TRBV25-1	.	TRBJ1-1	TGTGCCAGCAGGGATCAGGGGGCGGGGACTGAAGCTTTCTTT	CASRDQGAGTEAFF
TRBD1	TRBV7-9	.	TRBJ2-5	TGTGCCAGCAGCTTAGGGGGGACAGGGGAAGAGACCCAGTACTTC	CASSLGGTGEETQYF
.	TRBV12-3/TRBV12-4	.	TRBJ1-1	TGTGCCAGCAGCATGTGGGCTCAAGCTTTCTTT	CASSMWAQAFF
TRBD2	TRBV5-1	.	TRBJ2-2	TGCGCCAGCAGCTCAGGACTAGCGGGAGGGAGTGTCACCGGGGAGCTGTTTTTT	CASSSGLAGGSVTGELFF
TRBD2	TRBV6-6	.	TRBJ2-2	TGTGCCAGCAGTTCCCGTGGCGGGGGGACCGGGGAGCTGTTTTTT	CASSSRGGGTGELFF
.	TRBV6-6	.	TRBJ1-1	TGTGCCAGCAGTTCCAGTAGCATGAACACTGAAGCTTTCTTT	CASSSSSMNTEAFF
.	TRBV11-2	once	TRBJ2-7	TGTGCCAGCAGCTTAGATGGGCAGGGCTGGGGATCCTTAGAGCAGTACTTC	CASSLDGQGWGSLEQYF
.	TRBV9	few	TRBJ1-3	TGTGCCAGCAGCGTAGAGGGGGGGTCTGGAAACACCATATATTTT	CASSVEGGSGNTIYF
TRBD2	TRBV5-6	.	TRBJ2-7	TGTGCCAGCAGCTTCGGGACTAGCGGGACCTACGAGCAGTACTTC	CASSFGTSGTYEQYF
.	TRBV3-1/TRBV3-2	.	TRBJ2-7	TGTGCCAGCAGCCAAGCGGAGGGCGAGCAGTACTTC	CASSQAEGEQYF
TRBD2	TRBV4-1	.	TRBJ2-7	TGCGCCAGCAGCCAAGATTCACCTAGCGGGAGTTTCGTCGAGCAGTACTTC	CASSQDSPSGSFVEQYF
.	TRBV11-2	once	TRBJ1-2	TGTGCCAGCAGCCCCAATACAGGGTATAACGGCTACACCTTC	CASSPNTGYNGYTF
TRBD2	TRBV6-5	.	TRBJ2-1	TGTGCCAGCAGTTACTTCGGACTAGGGTACAATGAGCAGTTCTTC	CASSYFGLGYNEQFF
TRBD1	TRBV5-1	once	TRBJ2-6	TGCGCCAGCAGCCTAGGCCGGACAGGGGTTGGGGCCAACGTCCTGACTTTC	CASSLGRTGVGANVLTF
.	TRBV4-3	once	TRBJ2-1	TGCGCCAGCAGCCAAGATGAGAGGGGGGGCGGCGGTGAGCAGTTCTTC	CASSQDERGGGGEQFF
.	TRBV27	.	TRBJ2-2	TGTGCCAGCAGTTTATCGCCTGGGGCTGGGTACACCGGGGAGCTGTTTTTT	CASSLSPGAGYTGELFF
TRBD1	TRBV19	.	TRBJ1-1	TGTGCCAGTAGCCGGGACAGGGGGGCCCTCAGAGCTTTCTTT	CASSRDRGALRAFF
.	TRBV7-9	.	TRBJ1-2	TGTGCCAGCAGCATCGACAGCTATGGCTACACCTTC	CASSIDSYGYTF
.	TRBV10-1	.	TRBJ2-1	TGCGCCAGCAGTGAGGCGGGGCGGGATGAGCAGTTCTTC	CASSEAGRDEQFF
TRBD1	TRBV6-6	once	TRBJ2-5	TGTGCCAGCACGGACAGGGGAAGGTCCCAAGAGACCCAGTACTTC	CASTDRGRSQETQYF
.	TRBV13	.	TRBJ2-7	TGTGCCAGCAGCTCTAAAGTCCGAGAGCAGTACTTC	CASSSKVREQYF
TRBD2	TRBV29-1	.	TRBJ2-1	TGCAGCGTTGAACTGCGGGGGGGTGAGCAGTTCTTC	CSVELRGGEQFF
.	TRBV5-5	.	TRBJ2-3	TGTGCCAGCAGCCAGGGACTCGTAGGCACAGATACGCAGTATTTT	CASSQGLVGTDTQYF
.	TRBV10-2	once	TRBJ1-1	TGCGCCAGCAGTTACGAGTTGAACACTGAAGCTTTCTTT	CASSYELNTEAFF
TRBD2	TRBV6-5	.	TRBJ2-7	TGTGCCAGCAGTCTGGGACTAGGGGCCTACGAGCAGTACTTC	CASSLGLGAYEQYF
TRBD1	TRBV7-2	.	TRBJ2-7	TGTGCCAGCAGCGGCCCCTGGGACAGGGGCTCCTACGAGCAGTACTTC	CASSGPWDRGSYEQYF
.	TRBV6-2/TRBV6-3	.	TRBJ2-7	TGTGCCAGCAGTTACTCGCGACCTAGACTAGTTAAGGTGCGTTACGAGCAGTACTTC	CASSYSRPRLVKVRYEQYF
TRBD1	TRBV20-1	.	TRBJ1-2	TGCAGTGCTAGTCAGGGGGGCGCAATATATGGCTACACCTTC	CSASQGGAIYGYTF
TRBD2	TRBV10-3	.	TRBJ2-5	TGTGCCATCAGTGACTCTAGCGGGAGGGCAGAGACCCAGTACTTC	CAISDSSGRAETQYF
TRBD2	TRBV12-3/TRBV12-4	.	TRBJ2-1	TGTGCCAGCAGCACGGTAGCGGGAGTGCAGTTCTTC	CASSTVAGVQFF
.	TRBV7-8	.	TRBJ2-2	TGTGCCAGCACGGTGAGCGCTTTCACCGGGGAGCTGTTTTTT	CASTVSAFTGELFF
.	TRBV11-3	.	TRBJ2-3	TGTGCCAGCAGCTACCTTAGCGCCCCTAGCACAGATACGCAGTATTTT	CASSYLSAPSTDTQYF
.	TRBV5-4	few	TRBJ2-2	TGTGCCAGCAGCGTGGCACAGGGTCAAGGCGGGGAGCTGTTTTTT	CASSVAQGQGGELFF
TRBD1	TRBV27	.	TRBJ1-6	TGTGCCAGCAGTTCTCTTACCGGGACAGGCCCTTCACCCCTCCACTTT	CASSSLTGTGPSPLHF
TRBD1	TRBV19	.	TRBJ1-1	TGTGCCAGTCGAGGACAGGGCGGCGCTGAAGCTTTCTTT	CASRGQGGAEAFF
TRBD2	TRBV6-5	.	TRBJ2-7	TGTGCCAGCAGAGTCGGACTAGCGGGGGAGCAGTACTTC	CASRVGLAGEQYF
TRBD1	TRBV29-1	.	TRBJ2-7	TGCAGCGTTGTAGGAGGGACAGGGCAGACTAGACAGTACTTC	CSVVGGTGQTRQYF
TRBD1	TRBV5-1	.	TRBJ2-1	TGCGCCAGCAGCTTGGTACAGGGGGGCAATGAGCAGTTCTTC	CASSLVQGGNEQFF
.	TRBV18	.	TRBJ2-1	TGTGCCAGCTCACCAAGGCCCATAGCGCCTACCTACAATGAGCAGTTCTTC	CASSPRPIAPTYNEQFF
TRBD1	TRBV29-1	.	TRBJ2-5	TGCAGCGTTCACAGGGGGCGGGAGACCCAGTACTTC	CSVHRGRETQYF
TRBD1	TRBV19	.	TRBJ2-7	TGTGCCAGTAGTCCTGACAGGGGCTACGAGCAGTACTTC	CASSPDRGYEQYF
.	TRBV25-1	.	TRBJ2-1	TGTGCCAGCCATAACGACAGGAACAATGAGCAGTTCTTC	CASHNDRNNEQFF
.	TRBV6-1	.	TRBJ1-4	TGTGCCAGCAGTGAAGCGGGGGGGGCGCCGAGGAAACTGTTTTTT	CASSEAGGAPRKLFF
.	TRBV6-4	.	TRBJ1-5	TGTGCCAGCAGTGAAGGGGACAATCAGCCCCAGCATTTT	CASSEGDNQPQHF
TRBD2	TRBV24-1	.	TRBJ2-7	TGTGCCACCAGTGACCCCGGGACTAGCGGTTACGAGCAGTACTTC	CATSDPGTSGYEQYF
.	TRBV5-3	.	TRBJ2-7	TGTGCCAGGACCCAGGGGGAGCAGTACTTC	CARTQGEQYF